This is a list of T cell receptor beta chains from one sample in a study of T cell repertoires in cytomegalovirus infection. TCRdb processed the reads anew with MiXCR; each CDR3 protein has one entry. The profile covers roughly 160,000 distinct CDR3 sequences, with about 20% appearing a single time and about 25% taken by the ten largest. These receptors have no identified antigens. The material sequenced was CD8+ T cells from cultured PBMCs, taken from culture after CMV antigen stimulation. Every receptor here comes from a human donor in good health (CMV status not recorded). Some clones in this sample may be carry-over from other donors' samples. Both conserved end residues are part of each CDR3. Fields, in order: J gene, CDR3 length, D gene, V gene, clone size, CDR3 protein, CDR3 DNA. A D gene is named only where the DNA matches it firmly. Size is omitted from some rows. Given values are once, few, many or a class for expanded clones.

TRBJ1-2	17	TRBD1	TRBV6-5	-	CASRGYSDRGVNYGYTF	TGTGCCAGCAGGGGGTACTCGGACAGGGGGGTAAACTATGGCTACACCTTC
TRBJ1-6	14	-	TRBV7-9	-	CASSLQGSNSPLHF	TGTGCCAGCAGCCTTCAGGGGAGCAATTCACCCCTCCACTTT
TRBJ2-1	15	TRBD2	TRBV12-3/TRBV12-4	few	CASSLQGEGYNEQFF	TGTGCCAGCAGTTTACAAGGGGAGGGGTACAATGAGCAGTTCTTC
TRBJ1-5	16	-	TRBV7-2	-	CASSLNPSNSNQPQHF	TGTGCCAGCAGCTTAAATCCCAGCAATAGCAATCAGCCCCAGCATTTT
TRBJ2-3	17	TRBD1	TRBV6-1	many	CASSEALRDRVTDTQYF	TGTGCCAGCAGTGAAGCCCTCCGGGACAGGGTGACAGATACGCAGTATTTT
TRBJ2-2	16	TRBD2	TRBV7-3	few	CASSLNRGENTGELFF	TGTGCCAGCAGCTTAAATCGGGGGGAGAACACCGGGGAGCTGTTTTTT
TRBJ1-1	13	-	TRBV7-9	-	CASRDRLNTEAFF	TGTGCCAGCAGGGACAGATTGAACACTGAAGCTTTCTTT
TRBJ2-5	16	TRBD2	TRBV20-1	few	CSARSSTSGGALAQYF	TGCAGTGCTAGGTCCTCGACTAGCGGGGGGGCCCTGGCCCAGTACTTC
TRBJ1-1	15	-	TRBV6-5	-	CASSSLGGGVTEAFF	TGTGCCAGCAGTTCCTTAGGGGGGGGGGTCACTGAAGCTTTCTTT
TRBJ2-2	14	TRBD1	TRBV19	-	CASSNRGGTGELFF	TGTGCCAGTAGTAACAGGGGTGGGACCGGGGAGCTGTTTTTT
TRBJ1-1	16	TRBD1	TRBV6-2/TRBV6-3	-	CASTVQGSIERAEAFF	TGTGCCAGCACTGTACAGGGGAGTATAGAGAGGGCTGAAGCTTTCTTT
TRBJ2-3	14	TRBD1	TRBV7-9	few	CASSSSQGADTQYF	TGTGCCAGCAGCTCTAGCCAGGGGGCAGACACGCAGTATTTT
TRBJ2-1	12	-	TRBV4-1	-	CASSQVGREQFF	TGCGCCAGCAGCCAAGTGGGCAGGGAGCAGTTCTTC
TRBJ1-5	16	-	TRBV7-2	many	CASSLRAGNSNQPQHF	TGTGCCAGCAGCTTAAGGGCAGGCAATAGCAATCAGCCCCAGCATTTT
TRBJ2-3	11	-	TRBV7-2	-	CASRGGDTQYF	TGTGCCAGCAGAGGGGGAGATACGCAGTATTTT
TRBJ1-5	15	-	TRBV20-1	-	CSARVRGYSNQPQHF	TGCAGTGCTAGGGTGCGGGGGTATAGCAATCAGCCCCAGCATTTT
TRBJ2-7	15	-	TRBV7-9	-	CASRGSTGSEWKQYF	TGTGCCAGCCGGGGGAGCACAGGAAGCGAGTGGAAGCAGTACTTC
TRBJ2-2	14	-	TRBV29-1	-	CSVEGGANTGELFF	TGCAGCGTCGAGGGGGGGGCGAACACCGGGGAGCTGTTTTTT
TRBJ2-7	17	-	TRBV7-9	few	CASRPTRTGKSSYEQYF	TGTGCCAGCAGACCAACTCGAACAGGCAAGAGCTCCTACGAGCAGTACTTC
TRBJ2-7	14	-	TRBV9	-	CASTKGDTSYEQYF	TGTGCCAGCACCAAAGGGGACACCTCCTACGAGCAGTACTTC
TRBJ2-1	13	-	TRBV7-9	-	CASSLVPYNEQFF	TGTGCCAGCAGCTTAGTCCCCTACAATGAGCAGTTCTTC
TRBJ1-2	14	TRBD1	TRBV11-2	-	CASSLVGQIDGYTF	TGTGCCAGCAGCTTAGTGGGACAGATCGATGGCTACACCTTC
TRBJ2-1	17	-	TRBV7-8	few	CASSLGSARPFRDEQFF	TGTGCCAGCAGCTTAGGGTCCGCTCGTCCCTTCAGGGATGAGCAGTTCTTC
TRBJ1-5	18	-	TRBV19	few	CASSDLNLEVSSNQPQHF	TGTGCCAGTAGTGATTTGAATTTGGAGGTTTCTAGCAATCAGCCCCAGCATTTT
TRBJ2-5	13	-	TRBV7-2	few	CASSLEGRETQYF	TGTGCCAGCAGCTTAGAGGGGAGGGAGACCCAGTACTTC
TRBJ1-1	13	-	TRBV7-2	few	CASSLGWAVEAFF	TGTGCCAGCAGCTTGGGGTGGGCTGTCGAAGCTTTCTTT
TRBJ1-3	15	TRBD1	TRBV27	-	CASSRQGLSGNTIYF	TGTGCCAGCAGTCGACAGGGACTCTCTGGAAACACCATATATTTT
TRBJ2-5	15	TRBD1	TRBV27	few	CASRSLGQGMETQYF	TGTGCCAGCAGATCTCTGGGACAGGGAATGGAGACCCAGTACTTC
TRBJ1-5	14	TRBD1	TRBV7-2	many	CASSYGQGEQPQHF	TGTGCCAGCAGCTACGGACAGGGAGAGCAGCCCCAGCATTTT
TRBJ2-7	16	TRBD2	TRBV7-2	few	CASSLELARGSYEQYF	TGTGCCAGCAGCTTAGAACTAGCGAGGGGCTCCTACGAGCAGTACTTC
TRBJ2-1	14	TRBD2	TRBV19	-	CASTLLAGGGEQFF	TGTGCCAGTACCTTACTAGCGGGGGGGGGTGAGCAGTTCTTC
TRBJ2-7	14	-	TRBV7-9	few	CASSLADRDYEQYF	TGTGCCAGCAGCTTGGCTGACAGAGACTACGAGCAGTACTTC
TRBJ2-3	15	-	TRBV11-2	-	CASSLFRDSTDTQYF	TGTGCCAGCAGCTTATTTCGGGATAGCACAGATACGCAGTATTTT
TRBJ2-7	16	TRBD2	TRBV20-1	-	CSAHPSLDGGAPEQYF	TGCAGTGCTCATCCCTCTCTAGACGGGGGGGCCCCCGAGCAGTACTTC
TRBJ2-1	14	-	TRBV11-2	-	CASSLAPYGNEQFF	TGTGCCAGCAGCTTAGCCCCCTATGGGAATGAGCAGTTCTTC
TRBJ1-1	12	-	TRBV7-2	-	CASSTGRTEAFF	TGTGCCAGCAGCACCGGACGGACCGAAGCTTTCTTT
TRBJ1-4	15	TRBD1	TRBV12-3/TRBV12-4	-	CASSPRTGEAEKLFF	TGTGCCAGCAGTCCAAGGACAGGGGAGGCTGAAAAACTGTTTTTT
TRBJ2-4	18	TRBD2	TRBV28	few	CASSSPSGGGFDNGIQYF	TGTGCCAGCAGTAGCCCATCGGGCGGGGGTTTCGACAACGGCATTCAGTACTTC
TRBJ2-7	15	TRBD2	TRBV7-9	-	CASSPAGGRPYEQYF	TGTGCCAGCAGCCCTGCGGGGGGACGGCCCTACGAGCAGTACTTC
TRBJ1-1	14	-	TRBV7-3	few	CASSYGTEVTEAFF	TGTGCCAGCAGCTACGGGACGGAGGTCACTGAAGCTTTCTTT
TRBJ2-1	13	TRBD2	TRBV29-1	-	CSDLAGGPNEQFF	TGCAGCGATTTAGCGGGGGGGCCCAATGAGCAGTTCTTC
TRBJ1-5	15	-	TRBV6-6	-	CAITLQNHSNQPQHF	TGTGCCATAACGCTACAGAATCATAGCAATCAGCCCCAGCATTTT
TRBJ1-4	16	TRBD1	TRBV7-6	few	CASSSGTGGDNEKLFF	TGTGCCAGCAGCTCCGGGACAGGGGGCGATAATGAAAAACTGTTTTTT
TRBJ2-1	18	TRBD2	TRBV11-1	-	CASSLPTGTSGRHNEQFF	TGTGCCAGCAGCTTACCTACCGGGACTAGCGGGCGACACAATGAGCAGTTCTTC
TRBJ1-1	15	TRBD1	TRBV7-9	few	CASSFEDRLNTEAFF	TGTGCCAGCAGCTTTGAGGACAGGCTGAACACTGAAGCTTTCTTT
TRBJ2-6	15	-	TRBV7-9	-	CASSPGRSGANVLTF	TGTGCCAGCAGCCCGGGCCGGTCTGGGGCCAACGTCCTGACTTTC
TRBJ2-7	13	-	TRBV2	-	CASSGAISYEQYF	TGTGCCAGCAGTGGGGCCATTTCCTACGAGCAGTACTTC
TRBJ1-2	12	-	TRBV25-1	once	CASGEEGDGYTF	TGTGCCAGCGGCGAGGAAGGGGATGGCTACACCTTC
TRBJ2-1	14	-	TRBV6-2/TRBV6-3	few	CASSRLSSYNEQFF	TGTGCCAGCAGTCGCCTGAGCTCCTACAATGAGCAGTTCTTC
TRBJ1-2	15	-	TRBV4-1	-	CASSQDSGQLYGYTF	TGCGCCAGCAGCCAAGACTCCGGACAGCTATATGGCTACACCTTC
TRBJ1-3	16	-	TRBV7-2	-	CASSFRATSSGNTIYF	TGTGCCAGCAGCTTCCGAGCTACGAGCTCTGGAAACACCATATATTTT
TRBJ1-2	14	-	TRBV6-5	many	CASSGHERGYGYTF	TGTGCCAGCAGCGGACACGAGAGGGGCTATGGCTACACCTTC
TRBJ1-1	15	-	TRBV4-1	-	CASSQDAEMNTEAFF	TGCGCCAGCAGCCAAGATGCGGAGATGAACACTGAAGCTTTCTTT
TRBJ2-7	14	-	TRBV7-8	-	CASSPHRTSYEQYF	TGTGCCAGCAGCCCGCACAGGACCTCCTACGAGCAGTACTTC
TRBJ1-5	15	TRBD1	TRBV12-5	-	CASGLGQGEYQPQHF	TGTGCTAGTGGTTTGGGACAGGGGGAGTATCAGCCCCAGCATTTT
TRBJ2-1	16	TRBD2	TRBV7-2	few	CASSLNGGVSYNEQFF	TGTGCCAGCAGCTTAAACGGGGGGGTCTCCTACAATGAGCAGTTCTTC
TRBJ2-1	15	-	TRBV7-2	few	CASSSGTRSYNEQFF	TGTGCCAGCAGCTCCGGGACTCGCTCCTACAATGAGCAGTTCTTC
TRBJ2-7	15	-	TRBV12-3/TRBV12-4	once	CASSFRLTGRIEQYF	TGTGCCAGCAGTTTTCGTCTGACAGGGAGGATCGAGCAGTACTTC
TRBJ2-1	13	-	TRBV6-6	few	CASSYSMRNEQFF	TGTGCCAGCAGTTACTCCATGAGAAATGAGCAGTTCTTC